One and the same sample provided the 27 T cell receptor beta chains below, sequenced in a study of cytomegalovirus exposure and HLA in healthy donors. The protocol was immunoSEQ multiplex PCR, while the TCRdb copy is restricted to in-frame clones and leaves out a portion. Of around 60,000 clones listed, about 96% are singletons. Sequenced material: PBMCs. These receptor sequences come from a woman between 18 and 30 years old in good health and CMV-seronegative.

The chain links TRBV7-6 to TRBJ2-3, with 12 bases aligning to TRBD2. Germline V CDR1 and CDR2: SGHVS, FNYEAQ. J lost 10 bases, V lost 5 bases, and 7 bases had no gene match. The CDR3 length is 14 residues. The DNA for the CDR3 is TGTGCCAGCAGCCCGCGGACTAGCGGGGTGGCGCAGTATTTT. Translated, it gives CASSPRTSGVAQYF.

CDR3 amino acids: CASSPPGQVPIEQYF. Here the CDR3 DNA reads TGTGCCAGCTCACCCCCCGGACAGGTCCCCATCGAGCAGTACTTC. V usage is TRBV18 and J usage is TRBJ2-7, with 7 bases that match TRBD1. Germline V gene lookup returns CDR1 KGHSH and CDR2 LQKENI. The V segment lost 3 bases and the J segment 6 bases; nucleotides outside the gene matches: 11. The CDR3 is made up of 15 amino acids.

The chain carries TRBV10-3 and TRBJ1-2, with unresolved D. The CDR3 sequence is 13 residues long. Germline values: CDR1 ENHRY, CDR2 SYGVKD. Deletions cut 0 bases from V and 8 bases from J, with 10 bases between. The CDR3 region has the DNA TGTGCCATCAGTGAGTCTGGCGGAGGGGGCTACACCTTC. This codes for CAISESGGGGYTF.

The chain employs TRBV27 and TRBJ1-1; D perhaps matches TRBD1 (5 bases). Trimming took off 6 bases at V and 8 bases at J, with 25 bases between the two ends. The length of the CDR3 is 16 residues. Germline CDR1 reads MNHEY; CDR2 reads SMNVEV (reference sequence). CDR3 region: CASRKEWGLTGPEAFF. CDR3 DNA sequence: TGTGCCAGCAGGAAGGAGTGGGGACTCACCGGGCCCGAAGCTTTCTTT.

The chain is built from TRBV18 and TRBJ2-1; 8 positions match TRBD1. The germline V gene has CDR1 KGHSH and CDR2 LQKENI. V was pared by 5 bases and J by 4 bases, with 4 bases of the junction left unmatched. The CDR3 runs to 14 residues. The CDR3 DNA reads TGTGCCAGCTCAGATGGGACAGGATACAATGAGCAGTTCTTC. Its protein is CASSDGTGYNEQFF.

The gene calls are TRBV18 and TRBJ1-5; tentatively, D is TRBD1 (6 bases). The CDR3 is 15 amino acids. The germline gives CDR1 KGHSH, CDR2 LQKENI. V shed 5 bases and J shed 1 base, with 12 bases lying between them. The CDR3 here is CASSRGGGSNQPQHF. The CDR3 region has the DNA TGTGCCAGCTCAAGAGGGGGTGGGAGCAATCAGCCCCAGCATTTT.

J is TRBJ2-1 and V is TRBV7-2; D unclear. CDR3 size: 13 residues. The ends were cut back, 8 bases at V and 0 bases at J, with 8 bases in the middle. Germline V lookup: CDR1 SGHTA, CDR2 FQGNSA. The CDR3 nucleotides read TGTGCCAGCGGTAGAAGCTCCTACAATGAGCAGTTCTTC. It encodes CASGRSSYNEQFF.

This chain joins TRBV6-5 and TRBJ2-1, with 7 bases identical to TRBD1. CDR1 MNHEY and CDR2 SVGAGI come from the germline V gene. This CDR3 has 14 residues. Trimming took 3 bases from V and 4 from J; bases not matched to a gene: 3. The CDR3 coding sequence is TGTGCCAGCAGTTATCAGACAGGGTACAATGAGCAGTTCTTC. Amino acids: CASSYQTGYNEQFF.

A remark on this clone: The junction does not match germline at one end; this may be a read error. This chain connects TRBV7-9 to TRBJ1-2; D is possibly TRBD1 (6 bases). The CDR3 consists of 11 residues. The V gene's germline CDR1 is SEHNR and CDR2 FQNEAQ (reference sequence). The CDR3 loop reads CASSYGGELDF. The CDR3 nucleotides are TGTGCCAGCAGCTATGGGGGCGAGCTCGACTTC.

This chain joins TRBV6-6 and TRBJ2-7; D is ambiguous. The germline V gene has CDR1 MNHNY and CDR2 SVGAGI (reference sequence). V was trimmed by 5 bases and J by 1 base, leaving 9 bases between them. The CDR3 length is 13 residues. The chain's CDR3 is CASSRAGSYEQYF. The CDR3 bases are TGTGCCAGCAGTCGCGCCGGGTCCTACGAGCAGTACTTC.

The chain employs TRBV19 and TRBJ2-5, with D unresolved. There are 12 residues in the CDR3. Trimming cost V 6 bases and J 3 bases, with 8 bases left between them. Germline assignment: CDR1 LNHDA and CDR2 SQIVND (reference sequence). Written as DNA, the CDR3 is TGTGCCAGTAGCCCCACAGAAGAGACCCAGTACTTC. It translates to CASSPTEETQYF.

The DNA for the CDR3 is TGTGCCAGCAGTCCCCAACCACCTATTTCCTACGAGCAGTACTTC. Protein product: CASSPQPPISYEQYF. The V gene is TRBV27, the J gene TRBJ2-7; D is uncertain. The V and J ends lost 5 bases and 1 base respectively, with 15 bases between them. The length of the CDR3 is 15 residues. Germline V gene data show CDR1 as MNHEY and CDR2 as SMNVEV (reference sequence).

The rearrangement links TRBV27 to TRBJ2-7; no clear D gene. This CDR3 has 13 residues. CDR1 is MNHEY, CDR2 SMNVEV, per germline (reference sequence). The V end was cut by 3 bases, the J end by 4 bases, with 10 bases between. The CDR3 loop reads CASSFVLGYEQYF. The CDR3 coding sequence is TGTGCCAGCAGTTTTGTCCTAGGTTACGAGCAGTACTTC.

Here the CDR3 reads CSVEGRATGNYAEQYF. CDR3 nucleotides: TGCAGCGTTGAGGGGCGGGCCACAGGGAACTACGCCGAGCAGTACTTC. This chain joins TRBV29-1 and TRBJ2-7; possibly TRBD1 for D (6 bases). The CDR3 is 16 amino acids. The V end was cut by 3 bases, the J end by 6 bases, with 24 bases between. The germline CDR1 and CDR2 sequences are SQVTM and ANQGSEA.

The chain carries TRBV6-1 and TRBJ2-7; 14 positions agree with TRBD2. J gave up 5 bases and V 6 bases, and 6 bases lay outside the gene matches. Germline V lookup: CDR1 MNHNS, CDR2 SASEGT. The CDR3 is 15 residues long. CDR3 residues: CASRPRLAGGDEQYF. The DNA for the CDR3 is TGTGCCAGCAGACCCAGACTAGCGGGAGGGGACGAGCAGTACTTC.

This clone was picked up one time. The chain carries TRBV5-6 and TRBJ2-1; TRBD1 aligns across 9 bases. The CDR3 has 15 amino acids. Germline V CDR1 and CDR2: SGHDT, YYEEEE. V was clipped by 4 bases and J by 2 bases; unmatched bases: 4. The CDR3 protein is CASSPRTGAYNEQFF. The CDR3 DNA sequence: TGTGCCAGCAGCCCCCGGACAGGGGCCTACAATGAGCAGTTCTTC.

The V call is TRBV7-2, the J call TRBJ2-2; D perhaps matches TRBD1 (5 bases). The germline V and J ends were trimmed by 6 bases and 5 bases, with 16 bases remaining between them. The CDR3 is 15 amino acids. Germline CDR1 and CDR2: SGHTA and FQGNSA. CDR3 DNA sequence: TGTGCCAGCAGACTGGGGCCAGATCGTACCGGGGAGCTGTTTTTT. Protein sequence: CASRLGPDRTGELFF.

About this clone itself: The conserved phenylalanine or tryptophan is not found at the CDR3 terminus, so this likely reflects a read error. No DNA is shown, since the ends of the CDR3 on it are uncertain; the CDR3 is the one TCRdb lists. The chain has TRBV5-4 and TRBJ2-3; TRBD1, as called in the table, went unchecked against the DNA. Germline V gene sequence: CDR1 SGHNT, CDR2 YYREEE (reference sequence). Termini included, the CDR3 measures 13 amino acids. This CDR3 is CASSLGPPPDRVV.

The V and J genes are TRBV11-3 and TRBJ2-5; 10 positions agree with TRBD1. This CDR3 is built from 15 residues. V trimming: 4 bases; J trimming: 3 bases; junction bases outside the gene matches: 5. Germline V gene lookup returns CDR1 SGHNT and CDR2 YENEEA. CDR3 sequence: CASSWGGTGEETQYF. CDR3 bases: TGTGCCAGCAGCTGGGGCGGGACAGGGGAAGAGACCCAGTACTTC.

The chain has TRBV10-3 and TRBJ1-3; D might be TRBD1 (6 bases). The germline CDR1 and CDR2 sequences are ENHRY and SYGVKD. This CDR3 is 14 amino acids long. V was shortened by 6 bases and J by 0 bases, with 9 bases between the two germline ends. In DNA form, the CDR3 reads TGTGCCATCAGCAGGGGCCTCTCTGGAAACACCATATATTTT. It codes for CAISRGLSGNTIYF.

The V gene is TRBV11-2, the J gene TRBJ2-1; D gene uncertain. This CDR3 region has 11 residues. V gave up 1 base and J gave up 10 bases, with 5 bases separating them. CDR1 and CDR2 (germline): SGHAT, FQNNGV. CDR3 residues: CASSLVREQFF. CDR3 bases: TGTGCCAGCAGCTTAGTCAGGGAGCAGTTCTTC. The complete variable domain, with remaining parts taken from reference TRBV11-2 and TRBJ2-1, reads EAGVAQSPRYKIIEKRQSVAFWCNPISGHATLYWYQQILGQGPKLLIQFQNNGVVDDSQLPKDRFSAERLKGVDSTLKIQPAKLEDSAVYLCASSLVREQFFGPGTRLTVL.

This chain links TRBV28 with TRBJ2-1; 8 positions agree with TRBD2. Germline assignment: CDR1 MDHEN and CDR2 SYDVKM. V shed 5 bases and J 1 base; nucleotides not matched to a gene: 10. The CDR3 extends over 17 amino acids. The CDR3 is CASSGWGGGRSYNEQFF. CDR3 bases: TGTGCCAGCAGTGGGTGGGGTGGCGGGAGGTCCTACAATGAGCAGTTCTTC.

The CDR3 coding sequence is TGTGCCAGTAGTATAGCCAGGGCAGGCAATCAGCCCCAGCATTTT. Protein sequence: CASSIARAGNQPQHF. The rearrangement links TRBV19 to TRBJ1-5, with TRBD1 as a possible D gene (5 bases). V lost 1 base and J 2 bases, leaving 9 bases between the germline ends. The CDR3 runs to 15 residues. Per the germline V gene, CDR1 is LNHDA and CDR2 is SQIVND (reference sequence).

The chain carries TRBV19 and TRBJ2-5, with TRBD2 matching 8 bases. The germline gives CDR1 LNHDA, CDR2 SQIVND (reference sequence). The CDR3 spans 15 residues. V lost 5 bases and J lost 1; bases outside the gene matches: 6. The CDR3 nucleotides read TGTGCCAGTAGTGGGCGAGCGGGGGCCCAAGAGACCCAGTACTTC. This gives the protein CASSGRAGAQETQYF.

This sequence joins TRBV27 and TRBJ2-1, with D maybe TRBD1 (5 bases). The CDR3 has 19 residues. V was shortened by 1 base and J by 0 bases, with 19 bases between the two germline ends. In germline, CDR1 is MNHEY, CDR2 SMNVEV (reference sequence). The CDR3 region has the DNA TGTGCCAGCAGTTTATTTGCTCTTGGCGGCGACAGCTCCTACAATGAGCAGTTCTTC. This codes for CASSLFALGGDSSYNEQFF.

This clone was picked up one time. The chain recombines TRBV7-2 with TRBJ2-3; 8 positions match TRBD2. The CDR3 spans 16 residues. Trimming removed 1 base from V and 4 bases from J; junction bases left unmatched: 7. CDR1 is SGHTA and CDR2 is FQGNSA in the germline V gene. CDR3: CASSLVGAGVADTQYF. The CDR3 DNA reads TGTGCCAGCAGCTTAGTGGGAGCGGGAGTGGCAGATACGCAGTATTTT.

This chain links TRBV18 with TRBJ2-6; a possible D gene is TRBD1 (6 bases). V was shortened by 6 bases and J by 2 bases, with 14 bases between the two germline ends. The CDR3 spans 16 residues. The V gene's germline CDR1 is KGHSH and CDR2 LQKENI. The CDR3 loop is CASSPGQGPGANVLTF. DNA for the CDR3: TGTGCCAGCTCCCCGGGCCAGGGGCCTGGGGCCAACGTCCTGACTTTC. The full variable domain, in which reference TRBV18 and TRBJ2-6 provide the parts outside the CDR3, is NAGVMQNPRHLVRRRGQEARLRCSPMKGHSHVYWYRQLPEEGLKFMVYLQKENIIDESGMPKERFSAEFPKEGPSILRIQQVVRGDSAAYFCASSPGQGPGANVLTFGAGSRLTVL.